The clone carrying this T cell receptor (beta chain) came up once. Its antigen remains unidentified. The data originate from a study of shared clonotypes between healthy human individuals. The overall study: A couple of women and a few men aged 18 to 49 made up the donors. The study used three CD4 naive, three CD4 memory, two CD8 naive and one CD8 memory plate per donor.

This CDR3 is 16 amino acids long. V was trimmed by 2 bases and J by 6 bases, leaving 20 bases between them. In germline, CDR1 is SGHRS, CDR2 YFSETQ. Assay: immunoSEQ multiplex PCR; the TCRdb copy retains only in-frame clones and omits some. The sample includes roughly 300,000 clones, about nine tenths of them seen just once. Whole-study results and caveats: Relative to their counterparts shared across all four donors, non-shared clonotypes exhibited diminished generation probabilities. Estimated clonotype richness was generally higher in naive than memory subsets.

The chain joins TRBV5-1 to TRBJ1-1; a weak D match, TRBD1 (6 bases). Specimen: memory CD8+ T cells sorted from blood. Sample subset: CD45RO+ cells pooled with CCR7-negative TemRA cells. The source of this sequence is a young man in good health. The CDR3 DNA follows: TGCGCCAGCAGCTTAGCTGCGGGGGCTGCTTTTTCTGAAGCTTTCTTT. Amino acids: CASSLAAGAAFSEAFF.